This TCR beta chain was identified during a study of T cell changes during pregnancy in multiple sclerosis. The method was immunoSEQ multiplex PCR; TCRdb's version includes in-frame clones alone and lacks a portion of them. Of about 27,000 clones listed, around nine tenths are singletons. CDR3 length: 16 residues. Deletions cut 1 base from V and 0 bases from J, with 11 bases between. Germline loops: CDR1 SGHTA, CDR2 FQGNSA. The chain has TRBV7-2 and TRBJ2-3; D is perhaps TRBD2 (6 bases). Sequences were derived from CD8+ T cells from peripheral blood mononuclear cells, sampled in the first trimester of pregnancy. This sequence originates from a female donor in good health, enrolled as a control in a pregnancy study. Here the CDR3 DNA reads TGTGCCAGCAGCTTAGTCGGAGGGGAAAGCACAGATACGCAGTATTTT. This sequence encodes CASSLVGGESTDTQYF.